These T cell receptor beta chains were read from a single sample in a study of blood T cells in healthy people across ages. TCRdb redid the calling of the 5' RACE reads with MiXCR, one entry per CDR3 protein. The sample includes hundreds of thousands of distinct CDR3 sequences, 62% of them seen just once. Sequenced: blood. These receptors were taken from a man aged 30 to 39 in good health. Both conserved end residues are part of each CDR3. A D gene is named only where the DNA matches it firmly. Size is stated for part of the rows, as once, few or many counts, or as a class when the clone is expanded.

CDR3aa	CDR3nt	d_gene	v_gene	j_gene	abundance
CASSERGHQGTQYF	TGTGCCAGCAGTGAGAGGGGGCACCAAGGGACCCAGTACTTC	TRBD1	TRBV25-1	TRBJ2-5	NA
CASDVDGAAPYNEQFF	TGTGCCAGCGACGTAGACGGGGCTGCCCCATACAATGAGCAGTTCTTC	NA	TRBV6-6	TRBJ2-1	NA
CASSEGIDRGYRKETQYF	TGTGCCAGCAGTGAAGGGATAGATAGGGGGTACCGAAAAGAGACCCAGTACTTC	NA	TRBV6-1	TRBJ2-5	NA
CATSREGTQETQYF	TGTGCCACCAGCAGGGAGGGGACTCAAGAGACCCAGTACTTC	NA	TRBV15	TRBJ2-5	NA
CASRARSQETQYF	TGTGCCAGCAGGGCCCGATCCCAAGAGACCCAGTACTTC	NA	TRBV12-3/TRBV12-4	TRBJ2-5	once
CASSPGIGYEKLFF	TGTGCCAGCAGCCCTGGGATAGGGTATGAAAAACTGTTTTTT	NA	TRBV11-2	TRBJ1-4	NA
CASSLVASGVPYNEQFF	TGTGCCAGCAGCTTAGTGGCTAGCGGGGTCCCCTACAATGAGCAGTTCTTC	TRBD2	TRBV7-2	TRBJ2-1	NA
CASSLGTPFNGYTF	TGTGCCAGCAGTTTGGGGACGCCCTTCAATGGCTACACCTTC	NA	TRBV27	TRBJ1-2	NA
CAWSSTSSNQPQHF	TGTGCCTGGAGCTCGACCAGTAGCAATCAGCCCCAGCATTTT	NA	TRBV30	TRBJ1-5	NA
CAISEVTGDSHEQFF	TGTGCCATCAGTGAAGTGACAGGGGACTCCCATGAGCAGTTCTTC	TRBD1	TRBV10-3	TRBJ2-1	NA
CASSESGGAYEQYF	TGCGCCAGCAGCGAAAGCGGGGGGGCCTACGAGCAGTACTTC	TRBD2	TRBV5-1	TRBJ2-7	NA
CASSLGWSYNEQFF	TGCGCCAGCAGCTTGGGGTGGAGTTACAATGAGCAGTTCTTC	NA	TRBV5-1	TRBJ2-1	NA
CASSPRSPGGVDEQFF	TGCGCCAGCAGCCCGCGCTCTCCCGGGGGAGTTGATGAGCAGTTCTTC	NA	TRBV5-1	TRBJ2-1	NA